This TCR beta chain emerged from a study of cytomegalovirus exposure and HLA in healthy donors. Study-level results: A prior analysis recorded that most TCR beta V segments were productive about 87% or about 30% of the time.

The PCR was carried out with 60 Vbeta primers and 13 Jbeta primers. Method: immunoSEQ multiplex PCR; TCRdb's copy keeps in-frame clones and lacks some. The data contain about 130,000 clones, over 65% of them singletons. The CDR3 is 19 residues long. J lost 6 bases, V lost 1 base, and 20 bases had no gene match. CDR1 and CDR2 (germline): LGHNA, YSLEER. In the case of this clone: Its antigen is undetermined.

This TCR was sampled from a middle-aged man in good health and CMV-seropositive. The rearrangement uses TRBV4-3 and TRBJ2-7; TRBD2 matches 8 bases. Sequenced material: PBMCs. The CDR3 region is CASSQAPTTSGSLGTEQYF. The CDR3 region has the DNA TGCGCCAGCAGCCAAGCCCCAACCACAAGCGGGAGCTTGGGTACCGAGCAGTACTTC.